This T cell receptor beta chain was found in a study of blood T cell repertoires in COVID-19. Study background: Samples taken during acute and convalescent COVID-19 were collected in the United States, Italy and Spain. Nucleic acid was either cDNA or gDNA, and it came from T cells, B-cell-depleted T cells, or PBMCs.

Per germline, CDR1 LNHNV and CDR2 YYDKDF (reference sequence). There are 15 residues in the CDR3. The ends were cut back, 1 base at V and 0 bases at J, with 7 bases in the middle. Authors' methods: Estimation of nucleated cell counts relied on the amplification of reference gene primers. Profiled with immunoSEQ multiplex PCR; TCRdb holds only in-frame clones, not every one. For V, J and clone size, that table is used; D and trimming come from the DNA. Of roughly 62,000 clones in the sample, approximately 84% were seen once. The clonotype comes from a man in his fifties or sixties with acute or convalescent COVID-19. The sequencing sample was made of peripheral blood. This chain links TRBV15 with TRBJ1-3; tentative D call: TRBD1 (6 bases). The CDR3 here is CATSRGTASGNTIYF. The CDR3 region has the DNA TGTGCCACCAGCAGAGGGACAGCCTCTGGAAACACCATATATTTT.